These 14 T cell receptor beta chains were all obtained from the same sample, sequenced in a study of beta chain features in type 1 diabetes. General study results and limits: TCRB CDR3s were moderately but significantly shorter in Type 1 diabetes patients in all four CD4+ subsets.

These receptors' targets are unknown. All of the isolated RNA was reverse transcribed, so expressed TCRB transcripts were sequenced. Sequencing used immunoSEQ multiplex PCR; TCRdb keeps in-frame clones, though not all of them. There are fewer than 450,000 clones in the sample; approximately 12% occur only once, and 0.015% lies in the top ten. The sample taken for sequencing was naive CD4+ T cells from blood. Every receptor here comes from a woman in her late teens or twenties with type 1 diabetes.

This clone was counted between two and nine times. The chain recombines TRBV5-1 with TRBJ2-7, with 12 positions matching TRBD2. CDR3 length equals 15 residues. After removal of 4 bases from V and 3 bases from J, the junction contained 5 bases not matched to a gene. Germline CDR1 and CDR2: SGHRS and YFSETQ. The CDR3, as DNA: TGCGCCAGCAGCCTAGGGACTAGCGGGCTCTACGAGCAGTACTTC. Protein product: CASSLGTSGLYEQYF.

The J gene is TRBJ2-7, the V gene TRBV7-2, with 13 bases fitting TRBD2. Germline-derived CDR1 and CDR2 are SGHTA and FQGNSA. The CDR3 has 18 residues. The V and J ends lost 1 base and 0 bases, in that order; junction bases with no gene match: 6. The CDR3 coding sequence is TGTGCCAGCAGCTTAGTCGGGACTAGCGGGACAATCTCCTACGAGCAGTACTTC. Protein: CASSLVGTSGTISYEQYF.

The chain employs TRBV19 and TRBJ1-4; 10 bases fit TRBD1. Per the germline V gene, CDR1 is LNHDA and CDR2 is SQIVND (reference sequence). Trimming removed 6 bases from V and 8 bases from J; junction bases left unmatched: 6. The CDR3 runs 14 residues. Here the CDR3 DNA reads TGTGCCAGTAGCGGGGACAGGGGAAGCGAAAAACTGTTTTTT. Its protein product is CASSGDRGSEKLFF.

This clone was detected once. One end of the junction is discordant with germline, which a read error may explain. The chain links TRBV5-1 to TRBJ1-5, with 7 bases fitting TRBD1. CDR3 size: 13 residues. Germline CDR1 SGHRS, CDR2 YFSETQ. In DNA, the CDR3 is TGCGCCAGCAGTTTGGGACAGAAGGAGCCCCAGCATTTT. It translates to CASSLGQKEPQHF.

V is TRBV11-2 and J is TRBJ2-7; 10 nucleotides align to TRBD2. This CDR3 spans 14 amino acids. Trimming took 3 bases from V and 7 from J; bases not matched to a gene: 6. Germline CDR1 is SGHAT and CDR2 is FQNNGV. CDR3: CASSFIAGGQEQYV. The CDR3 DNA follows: TGTGCCAGCAGCTTCATAGCGGGAGGTCAGGAGCAGTACGTC.

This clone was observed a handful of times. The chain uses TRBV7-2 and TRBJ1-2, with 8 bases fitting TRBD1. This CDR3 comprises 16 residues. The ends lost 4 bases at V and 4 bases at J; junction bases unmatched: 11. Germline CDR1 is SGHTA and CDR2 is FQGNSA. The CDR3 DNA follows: TGTGCCAGCAGCTCCTCGACAGGGGAAGCGGGCTATGGCTACACCTTC. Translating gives CASSSSTGEAGYGYTF.

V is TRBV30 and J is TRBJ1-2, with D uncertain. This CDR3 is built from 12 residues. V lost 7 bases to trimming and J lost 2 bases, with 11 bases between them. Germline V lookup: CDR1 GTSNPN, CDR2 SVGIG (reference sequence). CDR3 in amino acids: CALEELNYGYTF. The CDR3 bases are TGTGCCTTAGAGGAGTTAAACTATGGCTACACCTTC.

Written as DNA, the CDR3 is TGTGCCAGCAGTTTACTGGACAGGGACGAATATACGCAGTATTTT. The encoded protein is CASSLLDRDEYTQYF. This chain joins TRBV28 and TRBJ2-3; 8 nucleotides match TRBD1. The germline V gene encodes CDR1 MDHEN and CDR2 SYDVKM. Trimming cost V 2 bases and J 7 bases; bases outside gene matches: 8. The CDR3 loop spans 15 amino acids.

The CDR3 DNA reads as TGCGCCAGCAGCCCCTTAGCGGGGGGAAACTACGAGCAGTACTTC. Translation: CASSPLAGGNYEQYF. The chain has TRBV5-1 and TRBJ2-7; 10 bases align to TRBD2. The J segment lost 3 bases and the V segment lost 4 bases, leaving 7 bases of the junction unmatched. Germline V CDR1 and CDR2: SGHRS, YFSETQ. CDR3 length: 15 amino acids.

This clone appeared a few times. The CDR3 DNA reads TGTGCCAGCCGAATAGCGGAGCCCTCCTACAATGAGCAGTTCTTC. This translates into CASRIAEPSYNEQFF. This chain uses TRBV21-1 with TRBJ2-1; whether TRBD2, the table's D call, matches the DNA was not checked. TRBV21-1 is reported as a pseudogene. This CDR3 is built from 15 residues.

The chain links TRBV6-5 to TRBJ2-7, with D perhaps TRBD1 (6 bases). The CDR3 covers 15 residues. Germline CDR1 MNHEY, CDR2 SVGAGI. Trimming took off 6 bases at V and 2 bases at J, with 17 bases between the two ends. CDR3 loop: CASSKGTLDPYEQYF. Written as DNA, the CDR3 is TGTGCCAGCAGCAAAGGGACACTAGACCCCTACGAGCAGTACTTC.

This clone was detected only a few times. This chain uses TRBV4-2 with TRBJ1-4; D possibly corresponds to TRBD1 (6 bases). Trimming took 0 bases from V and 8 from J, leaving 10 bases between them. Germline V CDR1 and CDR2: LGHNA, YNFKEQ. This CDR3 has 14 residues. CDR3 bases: TGTGCCAGCAGCCAAGAACAGGGACGGGAAAAACTGTTTTTT. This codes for CASSQEQGREKLFF.

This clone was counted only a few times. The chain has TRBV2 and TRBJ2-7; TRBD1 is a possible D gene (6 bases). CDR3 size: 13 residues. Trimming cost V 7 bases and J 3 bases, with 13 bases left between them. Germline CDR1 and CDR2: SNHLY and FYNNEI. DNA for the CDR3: TGTGCCAGCAACCACAGGGTAAACTACGAGCAGTACTTC. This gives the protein CASNHRVNYEQYF.

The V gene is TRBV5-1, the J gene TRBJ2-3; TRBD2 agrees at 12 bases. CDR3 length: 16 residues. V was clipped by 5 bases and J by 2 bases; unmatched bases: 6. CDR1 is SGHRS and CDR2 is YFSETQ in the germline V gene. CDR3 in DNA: TGCGCCAGCAGTTCAAGACTAGCGGGAGACACAGATACGCAGTATTTT. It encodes CASSSRLAGDTDTQYF.